This is a list of T cell receptor beta chains from one sample in a study of human T cells and chemical hapten exposure. MiXCR, run by TCRdb on the 5' RACE reads, gives a single entry per CDR3 protein. The sample comprises more than 60,000 distinct CDR3 sequences, roughly 15% of which are singletons, and nearly 7% rests with the top ten. These receptors were obtained from a female donor in good health. CDR3s leave out the opening cysteine and the closing phenylalanine or tryptophan. The D gene is left open where the match is weak.

V gene,D gene,J gene,CDR3 protein
TRBV6-1,TRBD1,TRBJ1-1,ASSWTGGMNTEAF
TRBV28,TRBD2,TRBJ2-3,ASSFLREGLNTQY
TRBV20-1,TRBD1,TRBJ1-4,SAVRMTGGILTNEKLF
TRBV30,TRBD2,TRBJ2-3,AWSRNMAGGYTDTQY
TRBV4-1,-,TRBJ2-1,ASSQDRKGANEQF
TRBV7-2,-,TRBJ2-2,ASSFRAGELF
TRBV7-9,-,TRBJ2-1,ASSSGNNEQF
TRBV5-1,TRBD1,TRBJ1-1,ASSSQDRVSEAF
TRBV6-5,-,TRBJ1-1,ASSSTGNTEAF
TRBV12-5,-,TRBJ1-6,ASGLDLSPLH
TRBV20-1,TRBD1,TRBJ1-5,SARDPRDRGSYSNQPQH
TRBV12-3/TRBV12-4,-,TRBJ2-3,ASSVLPGLSTDTQY
TRBV9,-,TRBJ2-7,ASSTDTLSEQY
TRBV6-6,TRBD1,TRBJ1-2,ASSRDSVYGYT
TRBV4-1,-,TRBJ1-3,ASSQENGFTIY
TRBV12-3/TRBV12-4,-,TRBJ1-2,ASSLYGGYT
TRBV11-2,-,TRBJ2-3,ASSLEIQGTTSTDTQY
TRBV18,TRBD1,TRBJ2-2,ASSLGQARSNTGELF
TRBV20-1,-,TRBJ1-5,SANPQANQPQH
TRBV2,TRBD2,TRBJ2-1,ASSEQGLAGGNEQF
TRBV20-1,-,TRBJ2-7,SGYSGLSYEQY
TRBV11-2,-,TRBJ1-4,ASSWRIGEKLF
TRBV20-1,-,TRBJ2-5,SASESLGETQY
TRBV7-8,TRBD2,TRBJ2-1,ASSPSLREGFHKF
TRBV28,TRBD1,TRBJ1-2,ASSLTGGNYGYT
TRBV6-5,-,TRBJ2-1,ASSTRDTYSYNEQF
TRBV7-2,-,TRBJ2-3,ASSSEGGGVADTQY
TRBV6-2/TRBV6-3,-,TRBJ2-2,ASSPRGELF
TRBV4-3,-,TRBJ2-2,ASSQDYGDAGELF